These 2 T cell receptor beta chains share one sample of origin, sequenced in a study of technical replicates of blood from several donors (dated by TCRdb to about 2017). Library preparation employed the immunoSEQ multiplex PCR assay. This immuneACCESS table, as held by TCRdb, lists in-frame sequences with V and J called but not all clones. Of the missing ones, under half trace to an unresolved V gene in checked studies; the others have no known cause. The sample table contains tens of thousands of clones; only one count was recorded for around 96% of them. About 0.2% of the sample is in the top ten clones. Material for sequencing was T cells isolated from PBMCs. Receptors originate from a human donor in good health.

V and J are TRBV11-2 and TRBJ1-5; TRBD1 aligns across 10 bases. V trimming: 4 bases; J trimming: 2 bases; junction bases outside the gene matches: 8. This CDR3 has 17 residues. CDR1 and CDR2 from the germline V gene are SGHAT and FQNNGV. The CDR3 bases are TGTGCCAGCAGCTCATTAACCGGGACAGGGGGCAATCAGCCCCAGCATTTT. Protein product: CASSSLTGTGGNQPQHF.

The chain links TRBV5-6 to TRBJ1-2, with D possibly being TRBD1 (6 bases). This CDR3 is built from 16 residues. The V gene lost 0 bases and the J gene lost 8 bases, with 20 bases spanning the gap. Germline V CDR1 and CDR2: SGHDT, YYEEEE. The CDR3 DNA sequence: TGTGCCAGCAGCTTGGTCGCGGGGGGGCGCAGTGGAGGCTACACCTTC. Amino acids: CASSLVAGGRSGGYTF.